The entry below describes one TCR beta chain. Its antigen remains unidentified. These data belong to a study of cytomegalovirus exposure and HLA in healthy donors. Primers included in the PCR were 60 Vbeta and 13 Jbeta primers. Assay: immunoSEQ multiplex PCR; the TCRdb copy retains only in-frame clones and omits some. The sample carries over 150,000 clones, 80% to 90% recorded once. The germline V gene encodes CDR1 SGDLS and CDR2 YYNGEE. The CDR3 is made up of 13 amino acids. The V end lost 0 bases, the J end lost 5 bases, and 6 bases lay between the germline ends. Whole-study results and caveats: Differences between HLA loci emerged in a later analysis of TCR association rates, with DRB1 most and HLA-C fewest. CMV serostatus alone was available as immune exposure information.

These donors counted as nominally healthy when sampled, but unrecorded immune exposures were likely. Sequenced sample: PBMCs. The chain combines TRBV9 with TRBJ2-4, with D unclear. This TCR came from a man aged 25-45 years in good health and CMV-seropositive. The CDR3 DNA reads TGTGCCAGCAGCGTAGGAACGGAAAACATTCAGTACTTC. Its translation is CASSVGTENIQYF.